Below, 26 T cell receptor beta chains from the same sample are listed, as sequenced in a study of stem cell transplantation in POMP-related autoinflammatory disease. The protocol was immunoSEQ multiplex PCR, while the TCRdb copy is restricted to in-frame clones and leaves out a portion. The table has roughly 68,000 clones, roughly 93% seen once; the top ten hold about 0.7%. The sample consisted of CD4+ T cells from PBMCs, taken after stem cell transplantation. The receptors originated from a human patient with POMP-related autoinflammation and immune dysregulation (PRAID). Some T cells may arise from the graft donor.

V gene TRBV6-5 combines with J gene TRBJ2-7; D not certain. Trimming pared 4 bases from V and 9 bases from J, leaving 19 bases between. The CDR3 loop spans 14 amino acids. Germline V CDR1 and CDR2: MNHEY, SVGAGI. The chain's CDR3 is CASSSTQVIHGQYV. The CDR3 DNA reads TGTGCCAGCAGTTCAACTCAGGTCATTCACGGGCAGTACGTC.

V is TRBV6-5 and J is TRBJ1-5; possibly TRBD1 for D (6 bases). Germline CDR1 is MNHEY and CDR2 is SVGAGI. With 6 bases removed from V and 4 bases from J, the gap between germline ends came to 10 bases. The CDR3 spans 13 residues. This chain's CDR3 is CASRGTLNQPQHF. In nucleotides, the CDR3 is TGTGCCAGCAGGGGGACACTTAATCAGCCCCAGCATTTT.

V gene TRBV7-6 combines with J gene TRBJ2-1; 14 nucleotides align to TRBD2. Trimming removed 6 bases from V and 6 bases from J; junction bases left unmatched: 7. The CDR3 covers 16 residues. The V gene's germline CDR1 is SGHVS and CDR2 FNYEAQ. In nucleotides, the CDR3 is TGTGCCAGCAGTCTGACTAGCGGGGGGGCCGGCAATGAGCAGTTCTTC. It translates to CASSLTSGGAGNEQFF.

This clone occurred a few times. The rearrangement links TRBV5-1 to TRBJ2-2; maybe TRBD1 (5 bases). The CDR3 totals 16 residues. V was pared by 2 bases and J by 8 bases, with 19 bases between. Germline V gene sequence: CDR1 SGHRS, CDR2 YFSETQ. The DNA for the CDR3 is TGCGCCAGCAGCTTCCAGGGTACTCTCCCTTCGGGGGAGCTGTTTTTT. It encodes CASSFQGTLPSGELFF.

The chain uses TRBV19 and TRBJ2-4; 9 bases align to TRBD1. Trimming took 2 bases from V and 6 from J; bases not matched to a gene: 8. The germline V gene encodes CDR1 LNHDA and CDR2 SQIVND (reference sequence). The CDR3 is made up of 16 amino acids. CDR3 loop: CASSIPTGGSGNIQYF. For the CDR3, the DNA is TGTGCCAGTAGTATACCGACAGGGGGGTCGGGAAACATTCAGTACTTC.

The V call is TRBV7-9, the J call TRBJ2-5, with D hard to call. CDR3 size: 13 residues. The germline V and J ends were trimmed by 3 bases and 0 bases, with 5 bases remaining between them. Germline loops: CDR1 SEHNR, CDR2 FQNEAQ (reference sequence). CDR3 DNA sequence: TGTGCCAGCAGCTTCTCTTACCAAGAGACCCAGTACTTC. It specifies CASSFSYQETQYF.

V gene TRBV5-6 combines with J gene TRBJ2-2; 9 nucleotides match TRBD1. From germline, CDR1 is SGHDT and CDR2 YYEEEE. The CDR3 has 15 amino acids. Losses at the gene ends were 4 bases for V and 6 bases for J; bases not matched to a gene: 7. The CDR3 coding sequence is TGTGCCAGCAGCCCGCGGACAGGGGCACCCGGGGAGCTGTTTTTT. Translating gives CASSPRTGAPGELFF.

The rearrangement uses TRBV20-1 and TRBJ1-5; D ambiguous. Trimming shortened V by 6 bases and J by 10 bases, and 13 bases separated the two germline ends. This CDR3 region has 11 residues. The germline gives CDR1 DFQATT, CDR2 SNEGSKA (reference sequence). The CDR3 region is CSAGRTVPQHF. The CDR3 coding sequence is TGCAGTGCGGGCAGGACCGTCCCCCAGCATTTT.

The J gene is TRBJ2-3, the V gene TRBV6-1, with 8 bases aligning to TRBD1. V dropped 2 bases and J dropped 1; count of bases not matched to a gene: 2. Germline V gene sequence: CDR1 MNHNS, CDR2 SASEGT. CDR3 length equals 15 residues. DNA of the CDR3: TGTGCCAGCAGTGAACCGACAGGGGGCACAGATACGCAGTATTTT. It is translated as CASSEPTGGTDTQYF.

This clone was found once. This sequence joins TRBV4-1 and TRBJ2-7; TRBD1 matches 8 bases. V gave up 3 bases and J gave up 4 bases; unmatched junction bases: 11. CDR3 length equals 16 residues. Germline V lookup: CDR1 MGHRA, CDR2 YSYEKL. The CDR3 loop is CASSQEHGTGRYEQYV. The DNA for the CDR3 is TGCGCCAGCAGCCAGGAACACGGGACAGGACGGTACGAGCAGTACGTC.

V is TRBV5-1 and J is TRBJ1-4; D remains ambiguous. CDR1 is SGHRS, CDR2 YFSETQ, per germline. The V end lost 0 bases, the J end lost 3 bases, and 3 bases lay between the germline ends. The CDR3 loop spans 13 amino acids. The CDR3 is CASSLVSNEKLFF. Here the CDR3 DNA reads TGCGCCAGCAGCTTGGTTTCTAATGAAAAACTGTTTTTT. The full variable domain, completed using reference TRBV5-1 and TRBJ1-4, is KAGVTQTPRYLIKTRGQQVTLSCSPISGHRSVSWYQQTPGQGLQFLFEYFSETQRNKGNFPGRFSGRQFSNSRSEMNVSTLELGDSALYLCASSLVSNEKLFFGSGTQLSVL.

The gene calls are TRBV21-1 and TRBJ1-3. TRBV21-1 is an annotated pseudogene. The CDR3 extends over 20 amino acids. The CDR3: CASLAKRAARLFTLENTIYF. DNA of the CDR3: TGTGCCTCCCTCGCCAAGAGGGCCGCCAGACTCTTTACTCTGGAAAACACCATATATTTT.

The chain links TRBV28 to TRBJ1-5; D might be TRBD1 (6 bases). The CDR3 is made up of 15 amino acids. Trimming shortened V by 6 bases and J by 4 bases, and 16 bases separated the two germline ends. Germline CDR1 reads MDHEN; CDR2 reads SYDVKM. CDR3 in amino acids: CASSGFPGVNQPQHF. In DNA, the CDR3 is TGTGCCAGCAGCGGGTTTCCAGGGGTGAATCAGCCCCAGCATTTT.

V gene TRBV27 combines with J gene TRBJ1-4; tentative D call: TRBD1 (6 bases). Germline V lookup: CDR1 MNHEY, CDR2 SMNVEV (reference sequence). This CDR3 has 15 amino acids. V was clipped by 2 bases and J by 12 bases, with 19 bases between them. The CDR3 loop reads CASSLGTDLRGELFF. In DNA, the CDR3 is TGTGCCAGCAGTTTAGGGACCGACCTAAGGGGGGAACTGTTTTTT.

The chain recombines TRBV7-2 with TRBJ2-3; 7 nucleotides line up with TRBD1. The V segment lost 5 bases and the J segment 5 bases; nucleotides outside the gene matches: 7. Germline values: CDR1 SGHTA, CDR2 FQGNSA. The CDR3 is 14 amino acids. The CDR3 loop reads CASSITGAGDTQYF. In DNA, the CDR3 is TGTGCCAGCAGCATTACAGGGGCGGGAGATACGCAGTATTTT.

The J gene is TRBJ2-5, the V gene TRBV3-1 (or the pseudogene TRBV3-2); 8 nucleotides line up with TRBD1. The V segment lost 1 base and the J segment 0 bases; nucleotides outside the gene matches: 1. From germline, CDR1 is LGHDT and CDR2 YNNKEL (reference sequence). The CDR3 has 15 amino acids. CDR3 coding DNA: TGTGCCAGCAGCCAAGGACAGGGGTACCAAGAGACCCAGTACTTC. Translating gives CASSQGQGYQETQYF.

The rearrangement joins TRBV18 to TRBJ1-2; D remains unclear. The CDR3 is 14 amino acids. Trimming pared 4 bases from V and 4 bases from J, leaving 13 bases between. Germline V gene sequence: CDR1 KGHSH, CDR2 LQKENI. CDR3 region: CASSRENPAYGYTF. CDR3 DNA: TGTGCCAGCTCACGGGAGAACCCTGCCTATGGCTACACCTTC.

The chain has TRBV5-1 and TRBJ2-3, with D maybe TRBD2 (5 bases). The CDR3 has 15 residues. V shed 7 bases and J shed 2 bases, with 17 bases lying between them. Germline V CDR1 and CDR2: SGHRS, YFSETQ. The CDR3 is CASQPWAGLTDTQYF. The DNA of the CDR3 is TGCGCCAGCCAACCATGGGCGGGTCTCACAGATACGCAGTATTTT.

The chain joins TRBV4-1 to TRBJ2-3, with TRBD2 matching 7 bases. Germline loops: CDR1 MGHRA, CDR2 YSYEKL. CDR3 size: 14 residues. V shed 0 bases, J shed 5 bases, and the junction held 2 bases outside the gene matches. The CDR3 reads CASSQDREGDTQYF. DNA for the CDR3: TGCGCCAGCAGCCAAGATAGGGAGGGAGATACGCAGTATTTT.

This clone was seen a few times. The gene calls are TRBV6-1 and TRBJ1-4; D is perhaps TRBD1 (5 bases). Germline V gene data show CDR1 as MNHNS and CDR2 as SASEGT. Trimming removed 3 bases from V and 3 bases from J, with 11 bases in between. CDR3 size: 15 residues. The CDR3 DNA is TGTGCCAGCAGTGATGAAGCAGGGCCTAATGAAAAACTGTTTTTT. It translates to CASSDEAGPNEKLFF.

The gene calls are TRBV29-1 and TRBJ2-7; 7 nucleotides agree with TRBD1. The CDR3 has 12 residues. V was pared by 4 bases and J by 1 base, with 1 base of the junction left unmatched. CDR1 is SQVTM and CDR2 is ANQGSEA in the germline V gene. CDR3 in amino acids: CSVADRSYEQYF. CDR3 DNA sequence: TGCAGCGTTGCGGACAGGTCCTACGAGCAGTACTTC.

CDR3 amino acids: CASSVYTDTQYF. The DNA of the CDR3 is TGTGCCAGCAGCGTATACACAGATACGCAGTATTTT. The rearrangement joins TRBV9 to TRBJ2-3; no firm D call. Germline V lookup: CDR1 SGDLS, CDR2 YYNGEE. The CDR3 contains 12 residues. V gave up 1 base and J gave up 2 bases, with 2 bases separating them. The complete variable domain, with remaining parts taken from reference TRBV9 and TRBJ2-3, reads DSGVTQTPKHLITATGQRVTLRCSPRSGDLSVYWYQQSLDQGLQFLIQYYNGEERAKGNILERFSAQQFPDLHSELNLSSLELGDSALYFCASSVYTDTQYFGPGTRLTVL.

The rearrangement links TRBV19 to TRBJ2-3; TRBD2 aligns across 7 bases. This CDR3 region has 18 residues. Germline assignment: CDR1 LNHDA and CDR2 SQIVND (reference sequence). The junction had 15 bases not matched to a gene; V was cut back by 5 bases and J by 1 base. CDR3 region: CASSDRLARSGGTDTQYF. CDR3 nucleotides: TGTGCCAGTAGTGATAGACTAGCCAGATCCGGAGGCACAGATACGCAGTATTTT.

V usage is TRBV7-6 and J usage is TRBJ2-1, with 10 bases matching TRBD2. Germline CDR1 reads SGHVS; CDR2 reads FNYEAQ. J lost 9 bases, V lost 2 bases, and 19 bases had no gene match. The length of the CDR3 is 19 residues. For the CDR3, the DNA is TGTGCCAGCAGCTTAAGCGTGATAGCTAGCGGGAGATATAGTGGTGAGCAGTTCTTC. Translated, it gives CASSLSVIASGRYSGEQFF.

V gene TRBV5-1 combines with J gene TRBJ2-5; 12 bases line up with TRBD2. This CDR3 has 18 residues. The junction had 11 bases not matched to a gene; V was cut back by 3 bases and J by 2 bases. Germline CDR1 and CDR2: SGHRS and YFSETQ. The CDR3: CASSSLPGLAGNQETQYF. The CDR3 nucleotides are TGCGCCAGCAGCTCACTTCCCGGACTAGCGGGGAATCAAGAGACCCAGTACTTC.

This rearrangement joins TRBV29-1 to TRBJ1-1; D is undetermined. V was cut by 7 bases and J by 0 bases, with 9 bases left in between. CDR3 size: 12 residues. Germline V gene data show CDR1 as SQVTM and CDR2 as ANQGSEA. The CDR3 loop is CSARSMNTEAFF. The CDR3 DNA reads TGCAGCGCCAGATCCATGAACACTGAAGCTTTCTTT.